This TCR beta chain stems from a study of PD-L1 blockade in urothelial cancer. Measured with immunoSEQ multiplex PCR; TCRdb has only the in-frame clones, and not every one. Of approximately 71,000 clones in the sample, roughly 89% were seen once. Specified time point: pretreatment peripheral blood. CDR3 length equals 17 residues. V gave up 4 bases and J gave up 2 bases, with 20 bases separating them. Germline CDR1 SGHDT, CDR2 YYEEEE. V gene TRBV5-6 combines with J gene TRBJ2-3; D might be TRBD2 (6 bases). This receptor was identified in a woman between 70 and 85 years old with urothelial cancer. The specimen comprised PBMCs, sampled around atezolizumab (anti-PD-L1) treatment. CDR3 in DNA: TGTGCCAGCAGCCGATCCCCTTGGGCGGGGACCACAGATACGCAGTATTTT. It encodes CASSRSPWAGTTDTQYF.